Included here is one T cell receptor beta chain sequence, with context. What it recognizes is unknown. A read error may be the cause here, since a much bigger clone is one base away. These data come from a study of T cells in Graves' hyperthyroidism and ophthalmopathy. Regarding the study as a whole: Ophthalmopathy was identified by the model a median approximately 6.4 months ahead of onset.

In germline, CDR1 is SGDLS, CDR2 YYNGEE. This CDR3 region has 15 residues. The investigators amplified TCR beta CDR3 regions from RNA transcripts. Primed by the HTBI set, a first-round RT-PCR was run on the TCR CDR3. MiXCR, applied by TCRdb to the multiplex PCR reads, yields one record per CDR3 protein. The sample lists 350,000 to 400,000 distinct CDR3 sequences; 15% were seen once. This clonotype was obtained from a woman aged 25-40 years with Graves' hyperthyroidism. Material for sequencing was blood. This chain links TRBV9 with TRBJ2-1; 10 nucleotides line up with TRBD2. This CDR3 reads CAGSSSGSKNNEQFF. CDR3 coding DNA: TGTGCCGGCAGTTCTAGCGGGAGCAAGAACAATGAGCAGTTCTTC.